This T cell receptor (beta chain) emerged from a study of CD8+CD57+ T cells in acquired aplastic anemia. Study in general: Mean read depth for CD4+ cells from healthy donors was around 11 million.

Regarding this clonotype: Antigen unknown.

Trimming removed 6 bases from V and 3 bases from J, with 9 bases in between. Looked up from germline, CDR1 is ENHRY and CDR2 is SYGVKD. The CDR3 sequence is 12 residues long. TCR beta VDJ combinations and CDR3 sequences were profiled from genomic DNA. One entry per CDR3 protein, called by TCRdb with MiXCR from the reads. The repertoire holds 200,000 to 250,000 distinct CDR3 sequences, with 34% as singletons. Study-level results: Significant differences in CD8+ Simpson's diversity were not observed between patients and controls. Found in both controls and patients were around 30 CD8+ CDR3 sequences.

The chain employs TRBV10-3 and TRBJ2-7, with unresolved D. The sequencing sample was made of sorted CD4+, CD8+, or CD8+CD57+ T cells (not recorded which) from PBMCs. The source of this sequence is a human donor in good health, serving as a control. The CDR3: CAIRQKGYEQYF. The CDR3 region has the DNA TGTGCCATCAGGCAAAAGGGCTACGAGCAGTACTTC.